Shown below are 12 T cell receptor beta chains from a single sample sequenced in a study of T-cell memory formation after mild COVID-19. TCRdb ran MiXCR on the 5' RACE reads and lists one entry per CDR3 protein. The sample lists around 200,000 distinct CDR3 sequences; around 21% were seen once. Sequenced sample: PBMCs or a T cell subset sorted from them (not recorded which). The receptor set was obtained from an adult woman who had mild COVID-19 (a few samples of this study predate the infection). Cell type and time point are not known.

The sample holds a few counts of this clonotype. This chain links TRBV7-6 with TRBJ1-1, with D possibly matching TRBD1 (5 bases). This CDR3 contains 14 residues. Germline-derived CDR1 and CDR2 are SGHVS and FNYEAQ. Trimming left V 3 bases short and J 0 bases short, with 8 bases between. The CDR3 nucleotides read TGTGCCAGCAGCTTCTGGGACTTGAACACTGAAGCTTTCTTT. Translated, it gives CASSFWDLNTEAFF.

This chain connects TRBV5-1 to TRBJ2-4, with D possibly TRBD2 on 6 matching bases. CDR1 is SGHRS and CDR2 is YFSETQ in the germline V gene. The CDR3 covers 13 residues. Trimming pared 3 bases from V and 7 bases from J, leaving 11 bases between. CDR3 sequence reads: CASSSPGENIQYF. The CDR3 DNA reads as TGCGCCAGCAGCTCCCCGGGGGAGAACATTCAGTACTTC.

Details on this clonotype: A much larger clone differs by one base, so this may be a read error. This chain connects TRBV12-3 or TRBV12-4 to TRBJ2-1, with D possibly TRBD1 on 6 matching bases. The CDR3 has 14 amino acids. The V and J ends lost 6 bases and 3 bases respectively, with 12 bases between them. The CDR3 coding sequence is TGTGCCAGCAGCCCCCGGGACAACTACAATGAGCAGTTCTTC. It yields the protein CASSPRDNYNEQFF.

This clonotype was seen at least ten times. The chain has TRBV23-1 and TRBJ2-5; 9 bases are shared with TRBD1. TRBV23-1 is an ORF, with its function uncertain. With V trimmed by 6 bases and J by 1 base, 12 bases remained unmatched. This CDR3 region has 17 residues. CDR3 amino acids: CASSQGPGQGSQETQYF. CDR3 nucleotide sequence: TGCGCCAGCAGCCAAGGCCCGGGACAGGGTTCCCAAGAGACCCAGTACTTC.

This clonotype turned up a few times. The chain has TRBV20-1 and TRBJ2-7; 10 bases match TRBD2. The CDR3 is made up of 14 amino acids. Per germline, CDR1 DFQATT and CDR2 SNEGSKA (reference sequence). V shed 2 bases, J shed 5 bases, and the junction held 6 bases outside the gene matches. The CDR3: CSARLAGAFHEQYF. The CDR3 region has the DNA TGCAGTGCTAGACTAGCGGGAGCATTCCACGAGCAGTACTTC.

The chain employs TRBV25-1 and TRBJ2-2; D is possibly TRBD1 (5 bases). Germline CDR1 and CDR2: MGHDK and SYGVNS. This CDR3 region has 15 residues. V lost 3 bases to trimming and J lost 5 bases, with 13 bases between them. CDR3 region: CASSDAGAGTGELFF. CDR3 nucleotides: TGTGCCAGCAGTGATGCTGGGGCTGGGACCGGGGAGCTGTTTTTT.

This clonotype was seen a handful of times. The J gene is TRBJ2-3, the V gene TRBV5-1; the match to TRBD1 covers 7 bases. The J segment lost 0 bases and the V segment lost 4 bases, leaving 2 bases of the junction unmatched. This CDR3 spans 14 amino acids. Germline assignment: CDR1 SGHRS and CDR2 YFSETQ. DNA for the CDR3: TGCGCCAGCAGCATGACAGGGAGCACAGATACGCAGTATTTT. Its translation: CASSMTGSTDTQYF.

This clonotype came up a few times. V gene TRBV7-9 combines with J gene TRBJ2-1; 8 positions match TRBD2. With 3 bases clipped from V and 5 bases from J, the junction kept 0 bases outside the gene matches. This CDR3 is built from 13 residues. Germline V gene sequence: CDR1 SEHNR, CDR2 FQNEAQ (reference sequence). In nucleotides, the CDR3 is TGTGCCAGCAGCTTCGGGGGGGACAATGAGCAGTTCTTC. Amino acid sequence: CASSFGGDNEQFF.

The rearrangement uses TRBV29-1 and TRBJ2-2; TRBD1 or TRBD2 may be the D gene (5 bases each). The germline V gene encodes CDR1 SQVTM and CDR2 ANQGSEA. With 3 bases removed from V and 7 bases from J, the gap between germline ends came to 12 bases. This CDR3 comprises 13 residues. The CDR3 loop is CSVERGISGELFF. The DNA for the CDR3 is TGCAGCGTTGAGAGGGGTATCAGCGGGGAGCTGTTTTTT.

J is TRBJ2-7 and V is TRBV2; D may correspond to TRBD1 or TRBD2 (5 bases each). The CDR3 runs to 14 residues. V lost 2 bases to trimming and J lost 6 bases, with 14 bases between them. CDR1 is SNHLY, CDR2 FYNNEI, per germline. The CDR3 protein is CASSEIGTPLEQYF. The CDR3 DNA is TGTGCCAGCAGTGAAATCGGGACGCCCCTCGAGCAGTACTTC.

This clonotype was seen a few times. J is TRBJ2-7 and V is TRBV7-9, with D perhaps given as TRBD1 or TRBD2 (5 bases each). With 2 bases removed from V and 0 bases from J, the gap between germline ends came to 8 bases. CDR3 length equals 14 residues. The germline gives CDR1 SEHNR, CDR2 FQNEAQ (reference sequence). The CDR3 spells CASSLPGSSYEQYF. The CDR3, as DNA: TGTGCCAGCAGCTTACCAGGGAGCTCCTACGAGCAGTACTTC.

This sequence joins TRBV2 and TRBJ1-1, with no clear D. The CDR3 loop spans 11 amino acids. Germline loops: CDR1 SNHLY, CDR2 FYNNEI. The germline V and J ends were trimmed by 6 bases and 7 bases, with 9 bases remaining between them. In DNA form, the CDR3 reads TGTGCCAGCAGGGTGGGCGGTGAAGCTTTCTTT. Translating gives CASRVGGEAFF. Supplemented by reference TRBV2 and TRBJ1-1, the full variable domain reads EPEVTQTPSHQVTQMGQEVILRCVPISNHLYFYWYRQILGQKVEFLVSFYNNEISEKSEIFDDQFSVERPDGSNFTLKIRSTKLEDSAMYFCASRVGGEAFFGQGTRLTVV.